This TCR beta chain was found in a study of blood T cell repertoires in COVID-19. Study details: From the United States, Italy and Spain came samples of acute and convalescent COVID-19. PBMCs, B-cell-depleted T cells, or T cells provided the cDNA or gDNA that made up the material.

Per germline, CDR1 KGHDR and CDR2 SFDVKD. V was cut by 2 bases and J by 6 bases, with 6 bases left in between. This CDR3 has 13 amino acids. Clones were read by immunoSEQ multiplex PCR, and TCRdb kept only the in-frame ones, dropping some. This table holds some 100,000 clones, more than 85% found once. The source of this sequence is a man aged 60-69 years with acute or convalescent COVID-19. The specimen sequenced was peripheral blood. The J gene is TRBJ2-2, the V gene TRBV24-1; TRBD1 might be the D (5 bases). The CDR3 sequence: CATSDWTSGELFF. Here the CDR3 DNA reads TGTGCCACCAGTGATTGGACATCCGGGGAGCTGTTTTTT.